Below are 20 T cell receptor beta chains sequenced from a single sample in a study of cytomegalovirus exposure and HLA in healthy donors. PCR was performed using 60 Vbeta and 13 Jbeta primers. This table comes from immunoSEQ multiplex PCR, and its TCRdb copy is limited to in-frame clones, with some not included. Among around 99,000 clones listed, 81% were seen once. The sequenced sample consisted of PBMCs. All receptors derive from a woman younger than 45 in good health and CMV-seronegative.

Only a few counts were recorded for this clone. The chain's CDR3 is CASSFGQGNRPQHF. CDR3 sequence (DNA): TGTGCCAGCAGTTTTGGACAGGGTAATAGGCCCCAGCATTTT. The gene calls are TRBV28 and TRBJ1-5, with 8 bases aligning to TRBD1. The CDR3 spans 14 residues. Germline V gene sequence: CDR1 MDHEN, CDR2 SYDVKM. V was clipped by 3 bases and J by 9 bases; unmatched bases: 7.

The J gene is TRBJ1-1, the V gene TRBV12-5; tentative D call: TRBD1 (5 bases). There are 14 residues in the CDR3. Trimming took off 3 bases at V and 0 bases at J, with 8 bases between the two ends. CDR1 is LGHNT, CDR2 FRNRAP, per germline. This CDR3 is CASGFGGMNTEAFF. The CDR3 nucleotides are TGTGCTAGTGGTTTCGGGGGAATGAACACTGAAGCTTTCTTT.

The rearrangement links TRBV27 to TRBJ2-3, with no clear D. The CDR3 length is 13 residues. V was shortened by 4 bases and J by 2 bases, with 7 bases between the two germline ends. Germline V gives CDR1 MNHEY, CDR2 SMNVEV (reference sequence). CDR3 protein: CASSSLFTDTQYF. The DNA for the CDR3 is TGTGCCAGCAGTTCCCTCTTCACAGATACGCAGTATTTT.

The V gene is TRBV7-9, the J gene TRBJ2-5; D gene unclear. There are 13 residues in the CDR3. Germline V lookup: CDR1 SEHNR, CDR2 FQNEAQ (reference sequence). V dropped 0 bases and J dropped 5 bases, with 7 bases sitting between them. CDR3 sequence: CASSLAAAETQYF. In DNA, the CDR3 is TGTGCCAGCAGCTTAGCCGCCGCGGAGACCCAGTACTTC.

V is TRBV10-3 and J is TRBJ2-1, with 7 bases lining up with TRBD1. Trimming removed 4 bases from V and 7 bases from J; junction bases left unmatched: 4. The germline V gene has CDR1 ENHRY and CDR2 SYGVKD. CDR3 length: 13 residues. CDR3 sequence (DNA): TGTGCCATCAGTGTTACAGGGGTAAATGAGCAGTTCTTC. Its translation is CAISVTGVNEQFF.

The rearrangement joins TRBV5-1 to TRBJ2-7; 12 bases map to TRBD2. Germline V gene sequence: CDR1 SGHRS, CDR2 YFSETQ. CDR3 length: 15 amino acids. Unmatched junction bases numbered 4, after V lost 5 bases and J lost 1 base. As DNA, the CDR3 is TGCGCCAGCAGGGAAGGGACTAGCGGGTCCTACGAGCAGTACTTC. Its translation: CASREGTSGSYEQYF.

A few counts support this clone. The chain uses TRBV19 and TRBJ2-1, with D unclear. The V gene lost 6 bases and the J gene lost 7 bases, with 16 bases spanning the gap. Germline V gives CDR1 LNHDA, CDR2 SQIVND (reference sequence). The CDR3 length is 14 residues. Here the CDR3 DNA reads TGTGCCAGTAGCATCACAGAGTTTGGGAATGAGCAGTTCTTC. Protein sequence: CASSITEFGNEQFF.

This chain's CDR3 is CASSRGGNTGELFF. In DNA form, the CDR3 reads TGTGCCAGCAGCCGAGGAGGGAACACCGGGGAGCTGTTTTTT. V usage is TRBV6-4 and J usage is TRBJ2-2, with D tentatively TRBD2 (5 bases). The CDR3 length is 14 residues. CDR1 is MRHNA, CDR2 SNTAGT, per germline. V was cut by 6 bases and J by 1 base, with 9 bases left in between.

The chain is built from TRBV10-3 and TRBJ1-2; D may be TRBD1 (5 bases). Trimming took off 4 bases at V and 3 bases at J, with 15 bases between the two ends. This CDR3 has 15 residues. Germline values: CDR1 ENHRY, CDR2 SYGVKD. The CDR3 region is CAISAGGGLDYGYTF. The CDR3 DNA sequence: TGTGCCATCAGTGCCGGGGGAGGGCTGGACTATGGCTACACCTTC.

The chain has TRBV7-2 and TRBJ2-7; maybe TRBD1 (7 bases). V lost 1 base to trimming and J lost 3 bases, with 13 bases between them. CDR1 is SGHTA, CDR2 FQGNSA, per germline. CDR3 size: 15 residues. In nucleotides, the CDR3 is TGTGCCAGCAGCTTAGGCGGGGCAGGGGGCTACGAGCAGTACTTC. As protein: CASSLGGAGGYEQYF.

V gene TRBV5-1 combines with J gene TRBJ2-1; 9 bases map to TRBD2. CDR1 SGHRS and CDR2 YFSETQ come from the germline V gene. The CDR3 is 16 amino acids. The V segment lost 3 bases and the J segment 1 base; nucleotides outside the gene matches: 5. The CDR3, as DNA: TGCGCCAGCAGCTCTCTAGCGGGAAATTCCTACAATGAGCAGTTCTTC. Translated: CASSSLAGNSYNEQFF.

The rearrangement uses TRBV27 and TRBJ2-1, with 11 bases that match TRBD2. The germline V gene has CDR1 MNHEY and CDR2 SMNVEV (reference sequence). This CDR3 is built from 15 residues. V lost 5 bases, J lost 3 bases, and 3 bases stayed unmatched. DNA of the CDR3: TGTGCCAGCAGTGCCGGGACTAGCGGCTACAATGAGCAGTTCTTC. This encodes CASSAGTSGYNEQFF.

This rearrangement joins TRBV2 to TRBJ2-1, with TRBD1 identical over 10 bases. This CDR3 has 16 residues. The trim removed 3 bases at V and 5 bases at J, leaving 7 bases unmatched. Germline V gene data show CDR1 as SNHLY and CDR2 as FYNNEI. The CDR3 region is CASSDAGQGLDNEQFF. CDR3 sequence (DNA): TGTGCCAGCAGTGATGCGGGACAGGGGCTTGACAATGAGCAGTTCTTC.

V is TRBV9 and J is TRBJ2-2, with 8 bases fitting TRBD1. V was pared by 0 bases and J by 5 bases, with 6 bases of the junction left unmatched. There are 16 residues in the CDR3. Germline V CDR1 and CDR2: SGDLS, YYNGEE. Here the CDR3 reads CASSVDDRGWTGELFF. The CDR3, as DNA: TGTGCCAGCAGCGTAGATGACAGGGGATGGACCGGGGAGCTGTTTTTT. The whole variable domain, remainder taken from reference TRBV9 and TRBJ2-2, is DSGVTQTPKHLITATGQRVTLRCSPRSGDLSVYWYQQSLDQGLQFLIQYYNGEERAKGNILERFSAQQFPDLHSELNLSSLELGDSALYFCASSVDDRGWTGELFFGEGSRLTVL.

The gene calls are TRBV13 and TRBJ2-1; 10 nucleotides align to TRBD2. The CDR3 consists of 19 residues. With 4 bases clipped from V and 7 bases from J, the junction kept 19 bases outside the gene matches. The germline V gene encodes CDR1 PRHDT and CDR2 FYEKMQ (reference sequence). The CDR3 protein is CASSSLSHPKREGQNEQFF. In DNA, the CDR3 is TGTGCCAGCAGCTCACTAAGTCACCCCAAGCGGGAGGGCCAGAATGAGCAGTTCTTC.

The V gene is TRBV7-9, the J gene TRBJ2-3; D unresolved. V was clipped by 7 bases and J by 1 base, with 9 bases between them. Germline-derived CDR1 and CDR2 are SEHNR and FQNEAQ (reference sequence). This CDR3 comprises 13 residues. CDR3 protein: CASNYLGTDTQYF. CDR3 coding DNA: TGTGCCAGCAACTACCTGGGCACAGATACGCAGTATTTT. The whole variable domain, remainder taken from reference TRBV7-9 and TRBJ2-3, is DTGVSQNPRHKITKRGQNVTFRCDPISEHNRLYWYRQTLGQGPEFLTYFQNEAQLEKSRLLSDRFSAERPKGSFSTLEIQRTEQGDSAMYLCASNYLGTDTQYFGPGTRLTVL.

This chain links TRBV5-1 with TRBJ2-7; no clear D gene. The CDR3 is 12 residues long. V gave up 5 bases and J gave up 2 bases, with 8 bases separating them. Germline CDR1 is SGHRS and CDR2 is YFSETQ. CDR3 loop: CASRTSTYEQYF. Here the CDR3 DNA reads TGCGCCAGCAGAACTTCAACCTACGAGCAGTACTTC.

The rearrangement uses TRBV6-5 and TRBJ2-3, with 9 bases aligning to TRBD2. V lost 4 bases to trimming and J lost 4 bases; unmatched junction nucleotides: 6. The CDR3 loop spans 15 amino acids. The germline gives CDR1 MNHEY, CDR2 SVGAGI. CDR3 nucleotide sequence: TGTGCCAGCAGTTTAGGACTAGCGCCCGCAGATACGCAGTATTTT. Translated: CASSLGLAPADTQYF.

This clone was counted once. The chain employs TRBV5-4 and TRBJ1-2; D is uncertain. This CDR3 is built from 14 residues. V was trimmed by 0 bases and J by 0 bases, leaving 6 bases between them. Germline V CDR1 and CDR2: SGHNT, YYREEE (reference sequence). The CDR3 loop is CASSLAAANYGYTF. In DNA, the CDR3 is TGTGCCAGCAGCTTGGCCGCGGCTAACTATGGCTACACCTTC.

CDR3 sequence reads: CASSPTSGLVKSFGYTF. DNA of the CDR3: TGTGCCAGCAGCCCGACCTCAGGGCTAGTCAAATCGTTCGGCTACACCTTC. The J gene is TRBJ1-2, the V gene TRBV7-9; TRBD1 might be the D (5 bases). V lost 5 bases and J lost 8, with 27 bases in between. The germline V gene has CDR1 SEHNR and CDR2 FQNEAQ (reference sequence). This CDR3 has 17 amino acids.